The next 19 T cell receptor beta chains were all read from a single sample in a study of blood T cell repertoires in COVID-19. Libraries were prepared by immunoSEQ multiplex PCR; TCRdb keeps only in-frame clonotypes and omits some of them. The sample lists about 37,000 clones, roughly 90% occurring once. Input material: peripheral blood. The origin of the receptors is a human donor in a cohort sampled during active COVID-19.

The chain combines TRBV24-1 with TRBJ2-5; TRBD1 agrees at 10 bases. This CDR3 region has 17 residues. V shed 4 bases, J shed 5 bases, and the junction held 12 bases outside the gene matches. Germline loops: CDR1 KGHDR, CDR2 SFDVKD. The CDR3 protein is CATSDPFTGQGLETQYF. The CDR3, as DNA: TGTGCCACCAGTGACCCGTTTACGGGACAGGGGCTCGAGACCCAGTACTTC.

This clone showed up just once. The chain has TRBV11-2 and TRBJ1-1; no reliable D call. Per the germline V gene, CDR1 is SGHAT and CDR2 is FQNNGV. V was shortened by 0 bases and J by 0 bases, with 8 bases between the two germline ends. The CDR3 is made up of 15 amino acids. CDR3 in amino acids: CASSLDPGMNTEAFF. CDR3 nucleotide sequence: TGTGCCAGCAGCTTAGATCCGGGGATGAACACTGAAGCTTTCTTT.

J is TRBJ2-5 and V is TRBV9, with 7 bases fitting TRBD2. The CDR3 is 16 amino acids. Germline V gene sequence: CDR1 SGDLS, CDR2 YYNGEE. The V and J ends lost 0 bases and 2 bases, in that order; junction bases with no gene match: 7. The DNA for the CDR3 is TGTGCCAGCAGCGTAGGGCCAGCGGGGTATCAAGAGACCCAGTACTTC. Its protein is CASSVGPAGYQETQYF. Full variable domain (outside the CDR3, taken from reference TRBV9 and TRBJ2-5): DSGVTQTPKHLITATGQRVTLRCSPRSGDLSVYWYQQSLDQGLQFLIQYYNGEERAKGNILERFSAQQFPDLHSELNLSSLELGDSALYFCASSVGPAGYQETQYFGPGTRLLVL.

The chain employs TRBV28 and TRBJ1-4; 10 positions agree with TRBD1. V trimming: 5 bases; J trimming: 8 bases; junction bases outside the gene matches: 5. The CDR3 spans 14 residues. Germline V gives CDR1 MDHEN, CDR2 SYDVKM. CDR3 sequence reads: CASSPTGGREKLFF. CDR3 DNA: TGTGCCAGCAGTCCGACAGGGGGCAGGGAAAAACTGTTTTTT.

V gene TRBV10-1 combines with J gene TRBJ1-1; D unclear. CDR1 is WNHNN, CDR2 SYGVQD, per germline (reference sequence). The CDR3 is made up of 13 amino acids. Between the trimmed V and J ends, which lost 5 bases and 2 bases, there was a span of 9 bases. This CDR3 is CASSRDYNTEAFF. Written as DNA, the CDR3 is TGCGCCAGCAGTCGGGATTACAACACTGAAGCTTTCTTT.

The CDR3 region is CASSYSMDRGRREAFF. CDR3 coding DNA: TGTGCCAGCAGTTACTCTATGGACAGGGGGCGGCGTGAAGCTTTCTTT. V gene TRBV6-6 combines with J gene TRBJ1-1, with TRBD1 matching over 11 bases. This CDR3 contains 16 residues. CDR1 is MNHNY, CDR2 SVGAGI, per germline (reference sequence). Losses at the gene ends were 0 bases for V and 7 bases for J; bases not matched to a gene: 7.

DNA for the CDR3: TGTGCCAGCAGCTCCGGACTAGCGGGCGGGGATGAGCAGTTCTTC. It specifies CASSSGLAGGDEQFF. The chain joins TRBV5-4 to TRBJ2-1, with 11 bases matching TRBD2. J gave up 8 bases and V 3 bases, and 7 bases lay outside the gene matches. The CDR3 loop spans 15 amino acids. Germline assignment: CDR1 SGHNT and CDR2 YYREEE (reference sequence).

CDR3 loop: CASSVEQGVTDTQYF. CDR3 DNA: TGTGCCAGCAGCGTAGAACAGGGGGTCACAGATACGCAGTATTTT. V gene TRBV9 combines with J gene TRBJ2-3; 8 bases are a match to TRBD1. The trim removed 0 bases at V and 2 bases at J, leaving 2 bases unmatched. Germline loops: CDR1 SGDLS, CDR2 YYNGEE. The length of the CDR3 is 15 residues.

The chain couples TRBV5-4 to TRBJ2-5; D gene uncertain. This CDR3 comprises 14 residues. Germline CDR1 SGHNT, CDR2 YYREEE (reference sequence). V lost 0 bases to trimming and J lost 5 bases, with 11 bases between them. The DNA of the CDR3 is TGTGCCAGCAGCTTGGCCCAAGCTTTCGAGACCCAGTACTTC. This codes for CASSLAQAFETQYF.

This rearrangement joins TRBV5-1 to TRBJ2-7; no firm D call. This CDR3 contains 13 residues. CDR1 and CDR2 from the germline V gene are SGHRS and YFSETQ. Trimming cost V 0 bases and J 2 bases, with 6 bases left between them. CDR3 in amino acids: CASSLDTAYEQYF. The CDR3 DNA sequence: TGCGCCAGCAGCTTGGACACAGCCTACGAGCAGTACTTC.

The V and J genes are TRBV18 and TRBJ2-7; the match to TRBD1 covers 10 bases. Trimming removed 3 bases from V and 6 bases from J; junction bases left unmatched: 5. The length of the CDR3 is 14 residues. Per germline, CDR1 KGHSH and CDR2 LQKENI. This chain's CDR3 is CASSPETGGTEQYF. DNA for the CDR3: TGTGCCAGCTCACCGGAGACAGGGGGCACCGAGCAGTACTTC.

The chain uses TRBV7-2 and TRBJ2-7, with 8 bases that match TRBD2. The V gene's germline CDR1 is SGHTA and CDR2 FQGNSA. The CDR3 has 17 amino acids. The junction had 16 bases not matched to a gene; V was cut back by 4 bases and J by 5 bases. CDR3 in DNA: TGTGCCAGCAGCTCCCCCTCACAACAGCGGGAGCGCCACGAGCAGTACTTC. Its protein is CASSSPSQQRERHEQYF.

The chain couples TRBV28 to TRBJ1-2, with 10 bases fitting TRBD1. The J segment lost 7 bases and the V segment lost 7 bases, leaving 12 bases of the junction unmatched. Germline CDR1 is MDHEN and CDR2 is SYDVKM. This CDR3 contains 15 residues. The CDR3 DNA is TGTGCCAGCACCCTACAGACAGGGGGCGCGAGTGGCTACACCTTC. It codes for CASTLQTGGASGYTF.

The chain has TRBV10-3 and TRBJ2-1, with D possibly matching TRBD1 (6 bases). The CDR3 contains 14 residues. V shed 10 bases and J shed 0 bases, with 13 bases lying between them. The germline V gene encodes CDR1 ENHRY and CDR2 SYGVKD. The CDR3 DNA reads TGTGCCACCGAGACAGGCGACTCCTACAATGAGCAGTTCTTC. Its protein product is CATETGDSYNEQFF.

V and J are TRBV11-2 and TRBJ2-7, with TRBD2 matching 10 bases. Germline CDR1 SGHAT, CDR2 FQNNGV. CDR3 size: 15 residues. The J segment lost 2 bases and the V segment lost 3 bases, leaving 4 bases of the junction unmatched. The CDR3 protein is CASSFALAGTYEQYF. DNA for the CDR3: TGTGCCAGCAGCTTTGCACTAGCGGGGACCTACGAGCAGTACTTC.

The rearrangement joins TRBV28 to TRBJ1-1; tentative D call: TRBD1 (6 bases). The V end lost 6 bases, the J end lost 5 bases, and 10 bases lay between the germline ends. The V gene's germline CDR1 is MDHEN and CDR2 SYDVKM. The CDR3 is 12 residues long. This CDR3 is CASRSGTTEAFF. The CDR3 nucleotides read TGTGCCAGCAGGTCAGGGACAACTGAAGCTTTCTTT.

The V and J genes are TRBV14 and TRBJ2-1, with D uncertain. This CDR3 has 13 amino acids. The V gene's germline CDR1 is SGHDN and CDR2 FVKESK. Trimming cost V 4 bases and J 9 bases, with 13 bases left between them. The CDR3 bases are TGTGCCAGCAGCCCGACCCGACCGGGTGAGCAGTTCTTC. Protein product: CASSPTRPGEQFF.

The chain has TRBV6-2 or TRBV6-3 and TRBJ2-7; 11 bases fit TRBD2. CDR1 and CDR2 from the germline V gene are MNHEY and SVGEGT. CDR3 length: 16 amino acids. Germline trimming cut 5 bases from V and 3 bases from J; bases unmatched to any gene: 9. CDR3 residues: CASSKLRTSGFYEQYF. The CDR3 bases are TGTGCCAGCAGTAAACTCAGGACTAGCGGGTTCTACGAGCAGTACTTC.

The chain joins TRBV6-5 to TRBJ1-1; D may be TRBD1 (6 bases). The ends were cut back, 6 bases at V and 5 bases at J, with 16 bases in the middle. Germline V lookup: CDR1 MNHEY, CDR2 SVGAGI. The CDR3 runs 14 residues. DNA for the CDR3: TGTGCCAGCAGCTCGGGCCCCCAGGGGACTGAAGCTTTCTTT. Its protein product is CASSSGPQGTEAFF.